This T cell receptor (beta chain) was sequenced during a study of CD8 T cells in Susac syndrome (dated by TCRdb to 2018 to 2020). Regarding the complete study: Repertoire sequencing was used to test whether CD8+ T cell activation and differentiation in Susac syndrome was antigen driven. CD8+ T cell repertoire clonality was compared between some 12 healthy donors, approximately 14 Susac syndrome patients and around 15 multiple sclerosis patients. General conclusions and limits of the study: The number of individuals in the TCR sequencing and HLA analysis was acknowledged as relatively small.

Peripheral blood CD8+ and CD4+ T cells from healthy donors, Susac syndrome patients and multiple sclerosis patients were profiled using high-throughput TCR beta sequencing. Multiple sclerosis controls were treatment-naive patients with stable or active relapsing-remitting disease fulfilling revised McDonald criteria. Bulk CD8+ and CD4+ T cells were purified by magnetic negative isolation, whereas CD8+ TEMRA cells were enriched by FACS. Blood was drawn into EDTA tubes, processed within 24 hours, and PBMCs were isolated by density gradient centrifugation. PBMCs intended for TCR sequencing were frozen in liquid nitrogen and were later thawed in a 37 degrees C water bath. Purity of sorted or isolated CD4+, CD8+ and CD8+ TEMRA cells was at least 90%. Sequences LNHDA (CDR1) and SQIVND (CDR2) are obtained from the germline V gene (reference sequence). The cysteine opens and the phenylalanine closes a CDR3 of 14 amino acids. Only the CDR3 portion is preserved as DNA: 42 bases, with reading frame beginning at the first base. V loses 3 bases of germline sequence and J loses 3 bases, and the interval between the two ends is 10 bases.

RNA was extracted with the RNeasy kit and about 0.5 to 1 ug was reverse transcribed using random hexamers. TCR beta CDR3 regions were amplified with the immunoSEQ multiplex PCR assay covering 54 Vbeta and 13 Jbeta segments. To correct PCR amplification bias, a synthetic template baseline was used for both primer optimization and computational correction. Per the authors' processing: Reads were assigned to V, D and J genes according to IMGT and analyzed in immunoSEQ Analyzer, with only productive sequences retained. Clonality was computed as one minus Shannon entropy normalized by log2 of the number of productive unique sequences. For each patient and control, public and private clones were evaluated among the 100 most prevalent clones. Clones were defined as Susac-specific if absent from the healthy and MS cohorts, from roughly 1,100 published viral clones and from other ImmuneACCESS disease sequences. The raw public data were reprocessed by TCRdb itself: fastp quality trimming at Q25, MiXCR clonotype calling, in-frame beta chains only. Each entry is one CDR3 protein sequence, shown with its most common DNA and genes. The V and J calls and clone size come from TCRdb's table, not from the authors' own analysis. The sample records 200,000 to 250,000 distinct CDR3 sequences, 80% to 95% of which are singletons. The ten biggest clones cover approximately 0.13% of the sample.

Of note for this clonotype: It lacks a known antigen. No base quality values were provided; no much bigger clone lies one nucleotide off.

This chain is built from TRBV19 and TRBJ2-3; the D region possibly corresponds to TRBD2 (6 bases align). The specimen sequenced was CD8+ T cells from PBMCs. The receptor was derived from a human donor with multiple sclerosis. Here the CDR3 is given as CASSMRDLTDTQYF. In nucleotide form, the sequence is TGTGCCAGTAGTATGCGGGACCTAACAGATACGCAGTATTTT.